One sample yielded the 30 T cell receptor beta chains listed below, sequenced in a study of PD-1 blockade in classical Hodgkin lymphoma. Noted time point: cycle 4 day 1 (C4D1), after 6 weeks of nivolumab. Relapse was seen in all patients after autologous stem cell transplantation, and brentuximab vedotin exposure was variable. Some clones are missing from TCRdb's copy, which holds only in-frame ones; the method was immunoSEQ multiplex PCR. This sample has approximately 61,000 clones, with 70% to 90% found just once. Sample: peripheral blood mononuclear cells (PBMCs), taken before the fourth cycle of nivolumab. Receptor source: a human donor with classical Hodgkin lymphoma.

The count of this clone is one. This chain links TRBV27 with TRBJ1-2; D gene unclear. The CDR3 totals 13 residues. In germline, CDR1 is MNHEY, CDR2 SMNVEV (reference sequence). Trimming took 3 bases from V and 1 from J, leaving 6 bases between them. The CDR3 DNA follows: TGTGCCAGCAGTTTGGGCATTAACTATGGCTACACCTTC. Protein: CASSLGINYGYTF.

The chain has TRBV6-5 and TRBJ1-1; D not resolved. The CDR3 is 11 amino acids. Trimming shortened V by 6 bases and J by 1 base, and 3 bases separated the two germline ends. Germline V gene lookup returns CDR1 MNHEY and CDR2 SVGAGI. CDR3 amino acids: CASSPNTEAFF. Here the CDR3 DNA reads TGTGCCAGCAGCCCGAACACTGAAGCTTTCTTT.

V usage is TRBV6-6 and J usage is TRBJ1-5; D perhaps matches TRBD1 (5 bases). The CDR3 has 13 residues. Germline V gene sequence: CDR1 MNHNY, CDR2 SVGAGI (reference sequence). The V end lost 6 bases, the J end lost 0 bases, and 6 bases lay between the germline ends. Here the CDR3 DNA reads TGTGCCAGCAGGGGGGATAGCAATCAGCCCCAGCATTTT. This translates into CASRGDSNQPQHF.

This clone was recorded once. This chain links TRBV5-1 with TRBJ2-2; D gene unclear. The germline V and J ends were trimmed by 6 bases and 3 bases, with 6 bases remaining between them. The CDR3 sequence is 12 residues long. Germline-derived CDR1 and CDR2 are SGHRS and YFSETQ. As DNA, the CDR3 is TGCGCCAGCAACCTTGACACCGGGGAGCTGTTTTTT. It translates to CASNLDTGELFF.

The J gene is TRBJ2-7, the V gene TRBV7-2; unclear D gene. The CDR3 covers 16 residues. V was cut by 5 bases and J by 2 bases, with 19 bases left in between. Germline V gene data show CDR1 as SGHTA and CDR2 as FQGNSA. CDR3 in amino acids: CASSPILGFSAYEQYF. The CDR3 DNA sequence: TGTGCCAGCAGCCCTATATTAGGGTTTTCGGCCTACGAGCAGTACTTC.

The rearrangement joins TRBV19 to TRBJ1-2, with 7 bases fitting TRBD1. V was pared by 3 bases and J by 4 bases, with 8 bases of the junction left unmatched. Germline CDR1 LNHDA, CDR2 SQIVND (reference sequence). The CDR3 runs to 15 residues. The CDR3 is CASSIPDRAGYGYTF. The CDR3 coding sequence is TGTGCCAGTAGTATTCCCGACAGGGCGGGCTATGGCTACACCTTC.

The V call is TRBV18, the J call TRBJ2-2; TRBD1 might be the D (5 bases). Germline assignment: CDR1 KGHSH and CDR2 LQKENI. V was clipped by 5 bases and J by 6 bases, with 19 bases between them. The CDR3 sequence is 16 residues long. The CDR3, as DNA: TGTGCCAGCTCAAAACATGGCAGGGATTTAGCCGGGGAGCTGTTTTTT. It specifies CASSKHGRDLAGELFF.

The chain links TRBV30 to TRBJ2-1; 8 bases map to TRBD1. Per the germline V gene, CDR1 is GTSNPN and CDR2 is SVGIG (reference sequence). The CDR3 spans 15 residues. The junction had 9 bases not matched to a gene; V was cut back by 3 bases and J by 5 bases. CDR3 region: CAWRGGWTGNNEQFF. In DNA form, the CDR3 reads TGTGCCTGGAGGGGGGGTTGGACAGGGAACAATGAGCAGTTCTTC.

The chain carries TRBV11-3 and TRBJ2-1, with D perhaps given as TRBD1 or TRBD2 (5 bases each). Germline V lookup: CDR1 SGHNT, CDR2 YENEEA. Deletions cut 3 bases from V and 5 bases from J, with 14 bases between. There are 15 residues in the CDR3. This CDR3 is CASSFTGRGNNEQFF. DNA of the CDR3: TGTGCCAGCAGCTTCACAGGCCGGGGAAACAATGAGCAGTTCTTC.

The chain joins TRBV9 to TRBJ2-5; weak D call: TRBD1 (8 bases). This CDR3 has 18 residues. The V and J ends lost 0 bases and 1 base respectively, with 19 bases between them. The germline CDR1 and CDR2 sequences are SGDLS and YYNGEE. Here the CDR3 reads CASSVVGEGQVSQETQYF. CDR3 DNA: TGTGCCAGCAGCGTAGTCGGGGAGGGACAGGTGAGCCAAGAGACCCAGTACTTC. Complete variable domain (other parts from reference TRBV9 and TRBJ2-5): DSGVTQTPKHLITATGQRVTLRCSPRSGDLSVYWYQQSLDQGLQFLIQYYNGEERAKGNILERFSAQQFPDLHSELNLSSLELGDSALYFCASSVVGEGQVSQETQYFGPGTRLLVL.

This clone was detected once. This chain joins TRBV12-5 and TRBJ2-1, with D hard to call. Germline CDR1 is LGHNT and CDR2 is FRNRAP. With 4 bases removed from V and 5 bases from J, the gap between germline ends came to 15 bases. The CDR3 length is 15 residues. The CDR3: CASGWQVAYDNEQFF. In nucleotides, the CDR3 is TGTGCTAGTGGTTGGCAGGTAGCTTACGACAATGAGCAGTTCTTC.

Of note for this clone: Other DNA sequences within the sample encode an identical CDR3. The chain couples TRBV5-1 to TRBJ2-7, with D tentatively TRBD1 or TRBD2 (5 bases each). CDR3 length: 12 residues. Germline CDR1 and CDR2: SGHRS and YFSETQ. V was trimmed by 3 bases and J by 2 bases, leaving 6 bases between them. The CDR3 loop reads CASSSGPYEQYF. The CDR3, as DNA: TGCGCCAGCAGCTCGGGACCCTACGAGCAGTACTTC. Using reference TRBV5-1 and TRBJ2-7 for the parts outside the CDR3, the full variable domain is KAGVTQTPRYLIKTRGQQVTLSCSPISGHRSVSWYQQTPGQGLQFLFEYFSETQRNKGNFPGRFSGRQFSNSRSEMNVSTLELGDSALYLCASSSGPYEQYFGPGTRLTVT.

Comment on this clone: At one end, the junction sequence differs from germline, possibly due to a read error. Other DNA sequences from this sample encode an identical CDR3 as well. The chain recombines TRBV19 with TRBJ1-5; D might be TRBD1 (5 bases). This CDR3 region has 15 residues. Germline V gene lookup returns CDR1 LNHDA and CDR2 SQIVND (reference sequence). CDR3 sequence: CASSIFRQKNQPQHF. Written as DNA, the CDR3 is TGTGCCAGTAGTATCTTCAGACAGAAGAATCAACCCCAGCATTTT.

This sequence joins TRBV10-3 and TRBJ2-3, with D perhaps TRBD1 or TRBD2 (7 bases each). V gave up 2 bases and J gave up 5 bases, with 23 bases separating them. The V gene's germline CDR1 is ENHRY and CDR2 SYGVKD. The CDR3 sequence is 18 residues long. The CDR3 sequence: CAISELAGGASGGDTQYF. For the CDR3, the DNA is TGTGCCATCAGTGAGCTGGCAGGGGGGGCTAGCGGTGGAGATACGCAGTATTTT.

This sequence joins TRBV7-8 and TRBJ1-1; D is unclear. CDR1 is SGHVS and CDR2 is FQNEAQ in the germline V gene. This CDR3 is built from 21 residues. Trimming cost V 5 bases and J 4 bases, with 35 bases left between them. CDR3 region: CASSPYTRYGTAWERGTEAFF. The CDR3 DNA is TGTGCCAGCAGCCCATACACGAGGTATGGCACAGCCTGGGAAAGAGGCACTGAAGCTTTCTTT.

The chain joins TRBV5-1 to TRBJ1-6, with a possible D match to TRBD1 (5 bases). Looked up from germline, CDR1 is SGHRS and CDR2 is YFSETQ. The CDR3 runs 14 residues. Trimming removed 4 bases at V and 9 bases at J, with 14 bases between. The DNA of the CDR3 is TGCGCCAGCAGCCGGGACCGGTCCACTTCACCCCTCCACTTT. Protein sequence: CASSRDRSTSPLHF.

This chain joins TRBV5-1 and TRBJ1-4; 9 nucleotides match TRBD1. Per germline, CDR1 SGHRS and CDR2 YFSETQ. CDR3 size: 14 residues. Unmatched junction bases numbered 6, after V lost 4 bases and J lost 8 bases. In nucleotides, the CDR3 is TGCGCCAGCAGCATGGGACAGGGTAGGGAAAAACTGTTTTTT. It encodes CASSMGQGREKLFF.

The V and J genes are TRBV19 and TRBJ1-4; 7 bases line up with TRBD1. CDR1 and CDR2 from the germline V gene are LNHDA and SQIVND (reference sequence). V lost 5 bases to trimming and J lost 10 bases; unmatched junction nucleotides: 19. The CDR3 runs to 17 residues. This CDR3 reads CASSPQGERDGFGKLFF. In nucleotides, the CDR3 is TGTGCCAGTAGTCCCCAGGGGGAACGGGACGGGTTTGGAAAACTGTTTTTT.

V usage is TRBV27 and J usage is TRBJ1-6; no clear D gene. Germline-derived CDR1 and CDR2 are MNHEY and SMNVEV (reference sequence). The CDR3 consists of 13 residues. Trimming took off 5 bases at V and 10 bases at J, with 12 bases between the two ends. DNA of the CDR3: TGTGCCAGCAGTATTCAACGGTGGTCACCCCTCCACTTT. Translating it yields CASSIQRWSPLHF.

In DNA, the CDR3 is TGCGCCAGCAAGGAGACAGGGACAGGGCTCTACGAGCAGTACTTC. Its translation: CASKETGTGLYEQYF. The chain has TRBV10-2 and TRBJ2-7; 9 bases fit TRBD1. The CDR3 runs to 15 residues. J was trimmed by 3 bases and V by 7 bases; bases with no gene match: 10. From germline, CDR1 is WSHSY and CDR2 SAAADI.

CDR3 amino acids: CASSLDIRVTGELFF. CDR3 DNA sequence: TGCGCCAGCAGCTTGGATATCCGGGTTACCGGGGAGCTGTTTTTT. The chain links TRBV5-1 to TRBJ2-2; no firm D call. Trimming cost V 0 bases and J 5 bases, with 11 bases left between them. CDR1 is SGHRS, CDR2 YFSETQ, per germline. The CDR3 sequence is 15 residues long.

This sequence joins TRBV28 and TRBJ2-4, with D uncertain. With 6 bases removed from V and 0 bases from J, the gap between germline ends came to 6 bases. The CDR3 extends over 13 amino acids. CDR1 and CDR2 from the germline V gene are MDHEN and SYDVKM. CDR3: CASRALAKNIQYF. The CDR3 DNA reads TGTGCCAGCAGAGCTCTAGCCAAAAACATTCAGTACTTC.

CDR3 region: CASRGQGGYGYTF. In DNA, the CDR3 is TGTGCCAGCAGAGGACAGGGAGGCTATGGCTACACCTTC. The chain uses TRBV6-5 and TRBJ1-2, with TRBD1 identical over 8 bases. Trimming cost V 6 bases and J 4 bases; bases outside gene matches: 4. Germline loops: CDR1 MNHEY, CDR2 SVGAGI. The CDR3 totals 13 residues.

The sample holds one count of this clone. V is TRBV4-1 and J is TRBJ2-5; D may be TRBD1 or TRBD2 (6 bases each). Trimming took 2 bases from V and 5 from J, leaving 27 bases between them. This CDR3 comprises 19 residues. From germline, CDR1 is MGHRA and CDR2 YSYEKL. The CDR3 DNA reads as TGCGCCAGCAGCCAACGGGGGCCCGGGGCAGGGGTCGGTACGGAGACCCAGTACTTC. Translated, it gives CASSQRGPGAGVGTETQYF.

The rearrangement links TRBV9 to TRBJ1-2, with D possibly TRBD1 on 5 matching bases. V lost 2 bases to trimming and J lost 1 base, with 18 bases between them. The CDR3 sequence is 17 residues long. Germline V gene sequence: CDR1 SGDLS, CDR2 YYNGEE. The CDR3 DNA reads TGTGCCAGCAGCGTGGGAGGGACGAGCGTAGGTAACTATGGCTACACCTTC. It encodes CASSVGGTSVGNYGYTF.

The V call is TRBV19, the J call TRBJ2-2, with TRBD1 identical over 9 bases. With V trimmed by 3 bases and J by 3 bases, 8 bases remained unmatched. CDR3 length equals 17 residues. From germline, CDR1 is LNHDA and CDR2 SQIVND (reference sequence). CDR3 sequence reads: CASSIPGQGLYTGELFF. CDR3 nucleotides: TGTGCCAGTAGTATCCCGGGACAGGGACTTTACACCGGGGAGCTGTTTTTT.

Here the CDR3 reads CASSLEGTPYGYTF. In nucleotides, the CDR3 is TGCGCCAGCAGCTTAGAAGGAACTCCCTATGGCTACACCTTC. The V gene is TRBV5-1, the J gene TRBJ1-2; D remains unclear. The CDR3 is 14 residues long. Trimming left V 2 bases short and J 4 bases short, with 12 bases between. CDR1 and CDR2 (germline): SGHRS, YFSETQ.

This clone came up a few times. The chain combines TRBV19 with TRBJ1-2; D not resolved. The V and J ends lost 7 bases and 2 bases respectively, with 14 bases between them. The germline CDR1 and CDR2 sequences are LNHDA and SQIVND (reference sequence). This CDR3 comprises 14 residues. In DNA, the CDR3 is TGTGCCAGTAACGGTTTTTGGCTCAACTATGGCTACACCTTC. Protein product: CASNGFWLNYGYTF.

V and J are TRBV6-6 and TRBJ2-2; D assignment may be TRBD1 or TRBD2 (5 bases each). The CDR3 extends over 16 amino acids. Germline V CDR1 and CDR2: MNHNY, SVGAGI (reference sequence). Trimming stripped 6 bases from V and 0 bases from J, with 14 bases between. CDR3 coding DNA: TGTGCCAGCAGAAAGTCCGGGACGGCGAACACCGGGGAGCTGTTTTTT. This translates into CASRKSGTANTGELFF.

This chain connects TRBV18 to TRBJ1-5; D is unclear. The V end lost 1 base, the J end lost 3 bases, and 4 bases lay between the germline ends. Germline V lookup: CDR1 KGHSH, CDR2 LQKENI. The CDR3 extends over 13 amino acids. CDR3 in amino acids: CASSPHFNQPQHF. The CDR3 nucleotides are TGTGCCAGCTCACCACATTTCAATCAGCCCCAGCATTTT.